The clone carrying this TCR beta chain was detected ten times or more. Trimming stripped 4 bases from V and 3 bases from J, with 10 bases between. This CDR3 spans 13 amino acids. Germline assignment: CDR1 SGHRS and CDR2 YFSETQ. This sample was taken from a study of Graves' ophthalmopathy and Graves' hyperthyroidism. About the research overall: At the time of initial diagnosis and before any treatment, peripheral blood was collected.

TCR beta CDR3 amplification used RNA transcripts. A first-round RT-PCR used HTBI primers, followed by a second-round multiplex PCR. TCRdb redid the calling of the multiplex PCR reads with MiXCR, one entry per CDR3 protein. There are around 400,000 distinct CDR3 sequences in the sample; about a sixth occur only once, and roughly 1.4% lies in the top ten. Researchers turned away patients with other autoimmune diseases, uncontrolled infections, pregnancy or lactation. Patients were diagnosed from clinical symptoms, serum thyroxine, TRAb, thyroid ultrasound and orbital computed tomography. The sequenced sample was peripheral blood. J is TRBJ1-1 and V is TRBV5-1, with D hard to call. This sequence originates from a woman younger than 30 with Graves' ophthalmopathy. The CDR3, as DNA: TGCGCCAGCAGCCAGACGAGGGACACTGAAGCTTTCTTT. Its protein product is CASSQTRDTEAFF.